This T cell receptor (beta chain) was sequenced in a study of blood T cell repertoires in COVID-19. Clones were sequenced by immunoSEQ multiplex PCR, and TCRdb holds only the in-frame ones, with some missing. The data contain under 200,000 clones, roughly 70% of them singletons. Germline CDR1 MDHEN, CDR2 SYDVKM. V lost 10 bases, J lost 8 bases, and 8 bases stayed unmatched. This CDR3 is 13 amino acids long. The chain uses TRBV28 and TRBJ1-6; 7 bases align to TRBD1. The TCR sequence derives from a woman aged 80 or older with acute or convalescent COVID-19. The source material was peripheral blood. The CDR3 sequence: CATSTGSYSPLHF. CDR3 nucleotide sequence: TGTGCCACCTCGACAGGGTCTTATTCACCCCTCCACTTT.